These 26 T cell receptor beta chains were sequenced from one sample in a study of cytomegalovirus exposure and HLA in healthy donors. This PCR relied on a set of 60 Vbeta primers and 13 Jbeta primers. Sequencing used immunoSEQ multiplex PCR; TCRdb keeps in-frame clones, though not all of them. This repertoire shows around 160,000 clones, roughly four fifths found once; its top ten account for under 3%. The sample consisted of PBMCs. The origin of the receptors is a man aged 35 to 55 in good health and CMV-seropositive.

This chain joins TRBV7-2 and TRBJ2-4; the D gene is possibly TRBD2 (5 bases). The V gene lost 1 base and the J gene lost 10 bases, with 11 bases spanning the gap. There are 13 residues in the CDR3. Germline-derived CDR1 and CDR2 are SGHTA and FQGNSA. In DNA form, the CDR3 reads TGTGCCAGCAGCTTAGGGCTAGCTCCTATTCAGTACTTC. Amino acid sequence: CASSLGLAPIQYF.

The chain links TRBV5-1 to TRBJ2-1; perhaps TRBD2 as D (5 bases). CDR1 SGHRS and CDR2 YFSETQ come from the germline V gene. The V gene lost 2 bases and the J gene lost 7 bases, with 10 bases spanning the gap. The length of the CDR3 is 13 residues. The CDR3 sequence is CASSFEGRNEQFF. As DNA, the CDR3 is TGCGCCAGCAGCTTCGAGGGCAGGAATGAGCAGTTCTTC.

The table lists this clone with a few counts. The gene calls are TRBV5-6 and TRBJ2-7, with 8 bases identical to TRBD1. V shed 4 bases, J shed 2 bases, and the junction held 8 bases outside the gene matches. The CDR3 consists of 15 residues. Germline V lookup: CDR1 SGHDT, CDR2 YYEEEE. The DNA for the CDR3 is TGTGCCAGCAGCCACAGGGGGACGAAAACCTACGAGCAGTACTTC. Protein sequence: CASSHRGTKTYEQYF.

V gene TRBV10-3 combines with J gene TRBJ2-2; the D gene is possibly TRBD2 (6 bases). In germline, CDR1 is ENHRY, CDR2 SYGVKD. The length of the CDR3 is 14 residues. The ends were cut back, 5 bases at V and 3 bases at J, with 10 bases in the middle. This CDR3 is CAISKREDTGELFF. The DNA of the CDR3 is TGTGCCATCAGTAAAAGGGAGGACACCGGGGAGCTGTTTTTT.

This chain joins TRBV4-3 and TRBJ2-5; TRBD1 agrees at 7 bases. Trimming cost V 5 bases and J 1 base; bases outside gene matches: 13. This CDR3 is built from 17 residues. Per the germline V gene, CDR1 is LGHNA and CDR2 is YSLEER. CDR3 in DNA: TGCGCCAGCAGCTTAATCAGACAGGGTACCTTCCAAGAGACCCAGTACTTC. This encodes CASSLIRQGTFQETQYF.

The gene calls are TRBV9 and TRBJ2-7; 10 positions match TRBD1. J lost 4 bases, V lost 3 bases, and 4 bases had no gene match. This CDR3 has 14 residues. CDR1 and CDR2 from the germline V gene are SGDLS and YYNGEE. CDR3: CASSAGQGQYEQYF. CDR3 nucleotide sequence: TGTGCCAGCAGCGCGGGACAGGGGCAATACGAGCAGTACTTC.

The chain employs TRBV6-1 and TRBJ1-2, with D unresolved. V was shortened by 8 bases and J by 1 base, with 8 bases between the two germline ends. Germline V gene sequence: CDR1 MNHNS, CDR2 SASEGT. The CDR3 has 12 amino acids. DNA of the CDR3: TGTGCCAGCGGTCAGGTTAACTATGGCTACACCTTC. This sequence encodes CASGQVNYGYTF.

This chain links TRBV11-3 with TRBJ2-2; 7 bases align to TRBD1. V was clipped by 4 bases and J by 0 bases; unmatched bases: 2. This CDR3 comprises 15 residues. Germline V gives CDR1 SGHNT, CDR2 YENEEA. DNA of the CDR3: TGTGCCAGCAGCTCGGGACAGACGAACACCGGGGAGCTGTTTTTT. Its protein product is CASSSGQTNTGELFF.

The chain uses TRBV28 and TRBJ1-5; a possible D gene is TRBD1 (5 bases). The CDR3 is 15 amino acids. Germline loops: CDR1 MDHEN, CDR2 SYDVKM. V lost 7 bases and J lost 0, with 13 bases in between. CDR3 sequence: CASTSTVNSNQPQHF. The CDR3 DNA is TGTGCCAGCACTTCGACAGTCAATAGCAATCAGCCCCAGCATTTT.

The V and J genes are TRBV28 and TRBJ2-7; no firm D call. Germline CDR1 is MDHEN and CDR2 is SYDVKM. The CDR3 has 12 residues. Trimming took 6 bases from V and 7 from J, leaving 13 bases between them. CDR3 bases: TGTGCCAGCAGCGCTATGCGAATGGAGCAGTACTTC. Residues: CASSAMRMEQYF.

This chain joins TRBV19 and TRBJ2-1; 12 positions agree with TRBD2. The germline CDR1 and CDR2 sequences are LNHDA and SQIVND (reference sequence). V lost 1 base and J lost 3; bases outside the gene matches: 4. This CDR3 comprises 17 residues. CDR3: CASSIGLTSGSYNEQFF. CDR3 in DNA: TGTGCCAGTAGTATAGGTCTGACTAGCGGGAGCTACAATGAGCAGTTCTTC.

This chain joins TRBV10-3 and TRBJ2-5; 11 bases agree with TRBD2. The DNA end lines up better with TRBJ2-7; the J call may be wrong. Germline CDR1 is ENHRY and CDR2 is SYGVKD. This CDR3 has 16 residues. CDR3 protein: CAISDKLAGGTHEQYF. The CDR3 DNA follows: TGTGCCATCAGTGACAAGCTAGCGGGAGGAACTCACGAGCAGTACTTC.

The chain combines TRBV19 with TRBJ2-2, with TRBD2 matching over 7 bases. The CDR3 is made up of 17 amino acids. The V and J ends lost 9 bases and 5 bases, in that order; junction bases with no gene match: 18. Germline assignment: CDR1 LNHDA and CDR2 SQIVND (reference sequence). CDR3 nucleotide sequence: TGTGCCAGCCGAAAAGCTACTAGCGTACCTCCAACCGGGGAGCTGTTTTTT. Translation: CASRKATSVPPTGELFF. The variable domain in full, with the rest retrieved from reference TRBV19 and TRBJ2-2, is DGGITQSPKYLFRKEGQNVTLSCEQNLNHDAMYWYRQDPGQGLRLIYYSQIVNDFQKGDIAEGYSVSREKKESFPLTVTSAQKNPTAFYLCASRKATSVPPTGELFFGEGSRLTVL.

The chain joins TRBV10-3 to TRBJ2-3; 7 bases are a match to TRBD1. With 0 bases clipped from V and 13 bases from J, the junction kept 7 bases outside the gene matches. The CDR3 has 13 amino acids. CDR1 is ENHRY and CDR2 is SYGVKD in the germline V gene. The CDR3, as DNA: TGTGCCATCAGTGAGTCGGGGGACAGCAAAGAGTATTTT. Protein sequence: CAISESGDSKEYF.

The chain recombines TRBV2 with TRBJ2-4; a possible D gene is TRBD1 (5 bases). This CDR3 has 16 residues. V lost 2 bases and J lost 0, with 11 bases in between. CDR1 is SNHLY and CDR2 is FYNNEI in the germline V gene. CDR3 bases: TGTGCCAGCAGTGAAACCCAGGGTCTAGCCAAAAACATTCAGTACTTC. Translating it yields CASSETQGLAKNIQYF.

The chain employs TRBV2 and TRBJ1-1; 10 bases agree with TRBD1. This CDR3 has 15 amino acids. The V gene's germline CDR1 is SNHLY and CDR2 FYNNEI. The V segment lost 4 bases and the J segment 7 bases; nucleotides outside the gene matches: 9. This CDR3 reads CASSVATGGWGEAFF. The DNA for the CDR3 is TGTGCCAGCAGTGTGGCGACAGGGGGCTGGGGTGAAGCTTTCTTT.

This chain uses TRBV30 with TRBJ1-6, with a possible D match to TRBD1 (6 bases). Looked up from germline, CDR1 is GTSNPN and CDR2 is SVGIG (reference sequence). The CDR3 contains 15 residues. Trimming removed 0 bases from V and 3 bases from J, with 9 bases in between. CDR3 sequence: CAWSVQGFYNSPLHF. The CDR3 DNA sequence: TGTGCCTGGAGTGTACAGGGCTTCTATAATTCACCCCTCCACTTT.

The chain employs TRBV7-2 and TRBJ1-2; the match to TRBD1 covers 9 bases. V dropped 1 base and J dropped 7; count of bases not matched to a gene: 10. There are 16 residues in the CDR3. Germline V gives CDR1 SGHTA, CDR2 FQGNSA. The CDR3 coding sequence is TGTGCCAGCAGCTTAGACCCCTTGACAGGGGGTTCTGGCTACACCTTC. This gives the protein CASSLDPLTGGSGYTF.

The rearrangement joins TRBV13 to TRBJ1-1; 11 positions match TRBD1. CDR3 length equals 16 residues. Germline CDR1 is PRHDT and CDR2 is FYEKMQ (reference sequence). Trimming at V came to 2 bases and at J to 4 bases, leaving 6 bases not matched to a gene. The CDR3 region has the DNA TGTGCCAGCAGCTTAACCGCTGGACAGGGGGCCACTGAAGCTTTCTTT. The encoded protein is CASSLTAGQGATEAFF.

The V gene is TRBV6-5, the J gene TRBJ1-1; 8 bases match TRBD1. V was clipped by 7 bases and J by 8 bases; unmatched bases: 6. Germline V lookup: CDR1 MNHEY, CDR2 SVGAGI. CDR3 length equals 12 residues. In DNA form, the CDR3 reads TGTGCCAGCACCGCTACAGGGGGGGAAGCTTTCTTT. The encoded protein is CASTATGGEAFF.

This chain uses TRBV28 with TRBJ1-2, with TRBD1 identical over 9 bases. The CDR3 is 14 amino acids. Germline CDR1 reads MDHEN; CDR2 reads SYDVKM. V gave up 5 bases and J gave up 6 bases; unmatched junction bases: 7. Here the CDR3 reads CASSLPTGGHGYTF. DNA for the CDR3: TGTGCCAGCAGTCTCCCGACAGGGGGACATGGCTACACCTTC.

The table lists this clone with a count of one. V gene TRBV4-1 combines with J gene TRBJ2-5; 8 nucleotides agree with TRBD2. V lost 0 bases to trimming and J lost 2 bases; unmatched junction nucleotides: 8. Germline CDR1 reads MGHRA; CDR2 reads YSYEKL. The CDR3 is 17 residues long. CDR3 DNA: TGCGCCAGCAGCCAAGAGCCAGCGGGAGTCCATCAAGAGACCCAGTACTTC. Translating it yields CASSQEPAGVHQETQYF.

This chain joins TRBV15 and TRBJ1-4; no firm D call. CDR3 length: 12 residues. The V end lost 6 bases, the J end lost 5 bases, and 7 bases lay between the germline ends. Germline CDR1 LNHNV, CDR2 YYDKDF (reference sequence). The CDR3 DNA sequence: TGTGCCACCAGTCGGGAAAATGAAAAACTGTTTTTT. The encoded protein is CATSRENEKLFF. Combining the CDR3 with reference TRBV15 and TRBJ1-4 gives the whole variable domain DAMVIQNPRYQVTQFGKPVTLSCSQTLNHNVMYWYQQKSSQAPKLLFHYYDKDFNNEADTPDNFQSRRPNTSFCFLDIRSPGLGDTAMYLCATSRENEKLFFGSGTQLSVL.

This clone was picked up one time. The J gene is TRBJ2-1, the V gene TRBV4-1; D is ambiguous. Germline V gene lookup returns CDR1 MGHRA and CDR2 YSYEKL. Trimming left V 1 base short and J 6 bases short, with 7 bases between. The CDR3 is 13 residues long. The CDR3 region is CASSQGTRNEQFF. CDR3 DNA: TGCGCCAGCAGCCAAGGAACACGCAATGAGCAGTTCTTC.

V is TRBV5-6 and J is TRBJ2-6, with D perhaps TRBD2 (5 bases). The CDR3 is 15 amino acids. V was pared by 2 bases and J by 0 bases, with 6 bases between. Germline V gene lookup returns CDR1 SGHDT and CDR2 YYEEEE. The CDR3 reads CASSLRDSGANVLTF. The CDR3 bases are TGTGCCAGCAGCTTACGGGACTCTGGGGCCAACGTCCTGACTTTC.

CDR3 protein: CASSSFTDSYEQYF. In DNA, the CDR3 is TGTGCCAGCAGCTCCTTTACAGATTCCTACGAGCAGTACTTC. This rearrangement joins TRBV5-4 to TRBJ2-7; no clear D gene. The CDR3 length is 14 residues. Trimming shortened V by 3 bases and J by 1 base, and 11 bases separated the two germline ends. Germline V gene data show CDR1 as SGHNT and CDR2 as YYREEE (reference sequence).